This is a list of T cell receptor beta chains from one sample in a study of blood T cell repertoires in COVID-19. The method was immunoSEQ multiplex PCR; TCRdb's version includes in-frame clones alone and lacks a portion of them. The sample contains about 270,000 clones, more than 85% of which appear only once. Sequenced sample: PBMCs or T cells enriched from blood (not recorded which). These receptors all stem from a man aged 35-49 years who had been exposed to COVID-19. The CDR3 runs from the conserved cysteine through the conserved F or W. D genes are given only for firm matches. The size entry is marked missing in some rows and otherwise reads once, few, many or a size class.

>TRBJ1-2|TRBV27|.|TRBD1
TGTGCCAGCAGTAAAAACTCCGGGACAGGGAACGGCTACACCTTC
CASSKNSGTGNGYTF
>TRBJ1-1|TRBV5-1|.|.
TGCGCCAGCAGCTTGGCGGGGAGGGAGGCTTTCTTT
CASSLAGREAFF
>TRBJ2-1|TRBV6-1|.|TRBD1
TGTGCCAGCAGTGAAGGAGGACAGGGGGCTCGCAATGAGCAGTTCTTC
CASSEGGQGARNEQFF
>TRBJ2-3|TRBV18|.|TRBD2
TGTGCCAGCTCACCGCCAAGCGGGATCTCCACAGATACGCAGTATTTT
CASSPPSGISTDTQYF
>TRBJ2-7|TRBV9|.|.
TGTGCCAGCAGCGAATCAGGGGTTAGCGAGCAGTACTTC
CASSESGVSEQYF
>TRBJ1-4|TRBV7-9|.|TRBD1
TGTGCCAGCAGCCCTTGGGACAGCGGCGAAAAACTGTTTTTT
CASSPWDSGEKLFF
>TRBJ2-7|TRBV18|few|.
TGTGCCAGCTCACCAAGCGGAACCTACGAGCAGTACTTC
CASSPSGTYEQYF
>TRBJ1-1|TRBV5-1|.|TRBD1
TGCGCCAGCAGCTTAAATAGACAGGGTATGGCGGCTCTCTTT
CASSLNRQGMAALF
>TRBJ1-1|TRBV4-1|.|TRBD1
TGCGCCAGCAGCCAACCACAGGGGGCTACTGAAGCTTTCTTT
CASSQPQGATEAFF
>TRBJ1-1|TRBV5-1|.|.
TGCGCCAGCAGCTTGGTACAGGACAGAACGTCCACTGAAGCTTTCTTT
CASSLVQDRTSTEAFF
>TRBJ2-5|TRBV7-9|.|TRBD2
TGTGCCAGCAGCTCTGTGGCTAGCGGGTGGCAAGAGACCCAGTACTTC
CASSSVASGWQETQYF
>TRBJ1-5|TRBV19|once|TRBD1
TGTGCCAGTAGTGGACAGGTCGTAATCATGCCCCAGCATTTT
CASSGQVVIMPQHF
>TRBJ1-2|TRBV5-1|once|.
TGCGCCAGCAGCTTGGACTCATCAGGGGAGAACTATGGCTACACCTTC
CASSLDSSGENYGYTF
>TRBJ2-2|TRBV11-3|.|.
TGTGCCAGCAGCTCACTAGAGACCGGGGAGCTGTTTTTT
CASSSLETGELFF
>TRBJ2-7|TRBV19|.|TRBD2
TGTGCCAGTAGTATCGTACTAGCGTTCTCCTACGAGCAGTACTTC
CASSIVLAFSYEQYF
>TRBJ2-5|TRBV7-9|few|TRBD2
TGTGCCAGCAGCCGTTGGGGGACTAGCGGGAGAGACGAGGAGACCCAGTACTTC
CASSRWGTSGRDEETQYF
>TRBJ1-1|TRBV5-6|.|TRBD1
TGTGCCAGCAGCACTACAGGGGGCTCTTTTGACACTGAAGCTTTCTTT
CASSTTGGSFDTEAFF
>TRBJ1-3|TRBV2|.|.
TGTGCCAGCAACCACGATAGGAGGACCTCTGGAAACACCATATATTTT
CASNHDRRTSGNTIYF
>TRBJ1-1|TRBV28|.|.
TGTGCCAGCAGTGCCCCGGGGGGAATGAACACTGAAGCTTTCTTT
CASSAPGGMNTEAFF
>TRBJ1-1|TRBV5-1|.|TRBD1
TGCGCCAGCAGCCAGGGACAGGTAGATGAAGCTTTCTTT
CASSQGQVDEAFF
>TRBJ2-5|TRBV28|.|TRBD1
TGTGCCAGCAGTTTATCCCCCGGGACAGGGGAGGCAGAGACCCAGTACTTC
CASSLSPGTGEAETQYF
>TRBJ1-5|TRBV28|.|TRBD1
TGTGCCACCCTGACAGGGAATCAGCCCCAGCATTTT
CATLTGNQPQHF
>TRBJ2-7|TRBV27|.|TRBD2
TGTGCCAGCAGTTTATTGACGGGAGGGCCCTACGAGCAGTACTTC
CASSLLTGGPYEQYF
>TRBJ2-5|TRBV2|.|.
TGTGCCAGCAGTATTCCGTCGGGTACCCAAGAGACCCAGTACTTC
CASSIPSGTQETQYF
>TRBJ1-2|TRBV10-3|once|TRBD1
TGTGCCATCAGGACAGGGGACTATGGCTACACCTTC
CAIRTGDYGYTF
>TRBJ1-3|TRBV19|.|.
TGTGCCAGTAGTATAGCAACAGCAGCCAACTCTGGAAACACCATATATTTT
CASSIATAANSGNTIYF
>TRBJ2-7|TRBV12-3/TRBV12-4|.|TRBD1
TGTGCCAGCAGTCCCAGGGGGCTTAACGAGCAGTACTTC
CASSPRGLNEQYF
>TRBJ1-2|TRBV12-3/TRBV12-4|once|.
TGTGCCAGCAGGGACTTGCATGGCTACACCTTC
CASRDLHGYTF
>TRBJ1-2|TRBV19|.|TRBD1
TGTGCCAGTAGTCCGCTAACCCCCGGGACAGGGGGTTCGGGGGGCTACACCTTC
CASSPLTPGTGGSGGYTF
>TRBJ2-7|TRBV14|.|TRBD1
TGTGCCAGCAGCCCGGACAGGGAAATAAGCGAGCAGTACTTC
CASSPDREISEQYF
>TRBJ2-5|TRBV2|.|.
TGTGCCAGCCAGGGGCTGCAAGAGACCCAGTACTTC
CASQGLQETQYF
>TRBJ1-4|TRBV28|.|TRBD1
TGTGCCAGCAGTCTTAGACAGGGGTGGGAAAAACTGTTTTTT
CASSLRQGWEKLFF
>TRBJ1-5|TRBV7-2|.|.
TGTGCCAGCAGCTTAGAACAGGTTAGCAATCAGCCCCAGCATTTT
CASSLEQVSNQPQHF
>TRBJ2-7|TRBV10-2|.|TRBD2
TGCGCCAGCAAAATAGCGGGAGTGGTCGAGCAGTACTTC
CASKIAGVVEQYF
>TRBJ2-2|TRBV28|.|TRBD2
TGTGCCAGCAGTTTTCGGGTAGCGGGACGGGCGTTGAACACCGGGGAGCTGTTTTTT
CASSFRVAGRALNTGELFF
>TRBJ2-2|TRBV24-1|.|TRBD2
TGTGCCACCAGTGATACGACTAGCGGGAGTAACACCGGGGAGCTGTTTTTT
CATSDTTSGSNTGELFF
>TRBJ1-2|TRBV23-1|.|.
TGCGCCAGCTCGGGCTATGGCTACACCTTC
CASSGYGYTF
>TRBJ1-1|TRBV5-1|.|TRBD1
TGCGCCAGCAGTGATCGCCGGGACAGTGAAGCTTTCTTT
CASSDRRDSEAFF
>TRBJ2-7|TRBV28|.|TRBD2
TGTGCCAGCACGGCAGCGGGAGGAAGCTCCTACGAGCAGTACTTC
CASTAAGGSSYEQYF
>TRBJ1-2|TRBV14|.|.
TGTGCCAGCAGCCAAACATTCATTGGCTACACCTTC
CASSQTFIGYTF
>TRBJ1-3|TRBV11-2|.|.
TGTGCCAGCAGCTTAGAGGGGGGGTCTGGAAACACCATATATTTT
CASSLEGGSGNTIYF
>TRBJ1-3|TRBV10-3|once|.
TGTGCCATCAGTGGCGGGACGGAGAGCCGAAACACCATATATTTT
CAISGGTESRNTIYF
>TRBJ2-3|TRBV3-1/TRBV3-2|.|.
TGTGCCAGCAGCCAACTCCCAGATACGCAGTATTTT
CASSQLPDTQYF
>TRBJ2-2|TRBV9|.|.
TGTGCCAGCAGCGTAGGTGGGGGAGGCGGAACCGGGGAGCTGTTTTTT
CASSVGGGGGTGELFF
>TRBJ2-1|TRBV18|few|.
TGTGCCAGCTCACCACCGAGCTCCTACAATGAGCAGTTCTTC
CASSPPSSYNEQFF
>TRBJ2-5|TRBV2|.|.
TGTGCCAGCAGTGAATCAGAGGGTTGGGAGACCCAGTACTTC
CASSESEGWETQYF
>TRBJ1-1|TRBV14|.|.
TGTGCCAGCAGCCCCCTATACAGAGAACAAGCCACTGAAGCTTTCTTT
CASSPLYREQATEAFF
>TRBJ1-1|TRBV5-1|.|.
TGCGCCAGCAGCTTCTCAGGTAGCACTGAAGCTTTCTTT
CASSFSGSTEAFF
>TRBJ1-2|TRBV27|.|.
TGTGCCAGCAGTTTAATTGGGGGCGGACTAGCGCCAGGCTACACCTTC
CASSLIGGGLAPGYTF
>TRBJ2-1|TRBV25-1|few|TRBD1
TGTGCCAGCAGTGAACAGGGACAGGGGGCCGTCTGGGAGCAGTTCTTC
CASSEQGQGAVWEQFF
>TRBJ2-1|TRBV6-5|once|TRBD1
TGTGCCAGCAGTAACAGGGGTACAACCTACAATGAGCAGTTCTTC
CASSNRGTTYNEQFF
>TRBJ1-4|TRBV28|once|TRBD1
TGTGCCAGCATACCGGGACAGGGTAATGAAAAACTGTTTTTT
CASIPGQGNEKLFF
>TRBJ1-1|TRBV7-2|.|TRBD1
TGTGCCAGCAGCTTAGTGGCAGGGGGATGGAGCACTGAAGCTTTCTTT
CASSLVAGGWSTEAFF
>TRBJ2-1|TRBV5-4|.|TRBD1
TGTGCCAGCAGCTTAGGGACAGGCGGGAATGAGCAGTTCTTC
CASSLGTGGNEQFF
>TRBJ1-5|TRBV30|.|.
TGTGCCTGGAGTCCGGGAGTAACACAGCCCCAGCATTTT
CAWSPGVTQPQHF
>TRBJ1-6|TRBV27|.|.
TGTGCCAGCAGTTTACAGGGCCGTGGGGTTTCACCCCTCCACTTT
CASSLQGRGVSPLHF
>TRBJ1-1|TRBV5-4|.|.
TGTGCCAGCAGCTTACAGGGAAGAGACACTGAAGCTTTCTTT
CASSLQGRDTEAFF
>TRBJ2-1|TRBV30|.|TRBD2
TGTGCCTGGAGTGTGTTAGTCTATGCGGGAGGGCCTAATGAGCAGTTCTTC
CAWSVLVYAGGPNEQFF
>TRBJ2-5|TRBV6-5|.|.
TGTGCCAGCAAATCCCTGTTGGGGCTAGAGACCCAGTACTTC
CASKSLLGLETQYF